Described below is a single T cell receptor (beta chain) sequence and its context. This sample's time point: sample taken at primary tumor resection. Whole RNA obtained from tumor, nontumor lung or frozen PBMC underwent sequencing without sorting. The donor population consisted of roughly 70 patients with untreated, early-stage non-small cell lung cancer. The data belong to a study of spatial heterogeneity in lung cancer. Study summary: Each time, sequencing found more beta-chain sequences than alpha-chain sequences.

This CDR3 region has 16 residues. CDR1 and CDR2 from the germline V gene are SGHTS and YDEGEE. J was trimmed by 1 base and V by 0 bases; bases with no gene match: 5. Unique molecular identifiers tagged every individual TCR cDNA molecule. Via MiXCR, TCRdb re-called the 5' RACE reads, giving one row per CDR3 protein. The data show 50,000 to 65,000 distinct CDR3 sequences, with 7.5% to 8.5% seen just once and less than 15% held by the top ten. The sample was PBMCs, taken at surgery. J is TRBJ2-5 and V is TRBV5-8; the match to TRBD1 covers 8 bases. The clonotype was recovered from a female donor with early-stage non-small cell lung cancer. CDR3 DNA sequence: TGTGCCAGCAGCTTGGACAGGGGGAACTCCCAAGAGACCCAGTACTTC. It translates to CASSLDRGNSQETQYF.